Below, 5 T cell receptor beta chains from the same sample are listed, as sequenced in a study of CD8 T cells in ankylosing spondylitis. A single record per CDR3 protein comes from TCRdb applying MiXCR to the 5' RACE reads. Counted here are 340,000 or so distinct CDR3 sequences, approximately 14% occurring once; the ten biggest clones make up approximately 1.1%. Material for sequencing was blood, either unsorted or a sorted T cell fraction (not recorded which). Receptor source: a male donor with ankylosing spondylitis or in good health (not recorded which).

This clonotype was counted only a few times. The V and J genes are TRBV6-1 and TRBJ2-5; D is ambiguous. Deletions cut 8 bases from V and 5 bases from J, with 6 bases between. This CDR3 region has 10 residues. Looked up from germline, CDR1 is MNHNS and CDR2 is SASEGT. The CDR3 loop is CASLRETQYF. The DNA of the CDR3 is TGTGCCAGCTTGAGGGAGACCCAGTACTTC.

The rearrangement uses TRBV4-1 and TRBJ1-5; perhaps TRBD1 as D (6 bases). V was clipped by 1 base and J by 4 bases, with 11 bases between them. The CDR3 runs 15 residues. Germline V gene data show CDR1 as MGHRA and CDR2 as YSYEKL. CDR3 amino acids: CASSQAQGSNQPQHF. CDR3 in DNA: TGCGCCAGCAGCCAAGCGCAGGGGAGTAATCAGCCCCAGCATTTT.

The chain combines TRBV19 with TRBJ1-1; TRBD1 might be the D (5 bases). Trimming shortened V by 8 bases and J by 0 bases, and 13 bases separated the two germline ends. The CDR3 spans 14 residues. CDR1 is LNHDA and CDR2 is SQIVND in the germline V gene (reference sequence). DNA of the CDR3: TGTGCCAGTCGCCCGGGACGGTTGAACACTGAAGCTTTCTTT. Translated, it gives CASRPGRLNTEAFF.

This clonotype was picked up one time. The CDR3 DNA sequence: TGCGCCAGCAGCACCTCCCCGGGACAGAGCAAGCCCTACGAGCAGTACTTC. It codes for CASSTSPGQSKPYEQYF. J is TRBJ2-7 and V is TRBV5-1; TRBD1 matches 7 bases. V was pared by 4 bases and J by 2 bases, with 15 bases of the junction left unmatched. CDR1 and CDR2 (germline): SGHRS, YFSETQ. This CDR3 is 17 amino acids long. Drawing the rest from reference TRBV5-1 and TRBJ2-7, the complete variable domain is KAGVTQTPRYLIKTRGQQVTLSCSPISGHRSVSWYQQTPGQGLQFLFEYFSETQRNKGNFPGRFSGRQFSNSRSEMNVSTLELGDSALYLCASSTSPGQSKPYEQYFGPGTRLTVT.

This chain links TRBV4-1 with TRBJ1-3; D might be TRBD1 (5 bases). Germline V gives CDR1 MGHRA, CDR2 YSYEKL. Trimming took off 1 base at V and 0 bases at J, with 7 bases between the two ends. The CDR3 totals 15 residues. The chain's CDR3 is CASSQGGGSGNTIYF. In DNA form, the CDR3 reads TGCGCCAGCAGCCAAGGGGGGGGCTCTGGAAACACCATATATTTT.